The present T cell receptor beta chain was sequenced within a study of T cell responses to AZD1222 COVID-19 vaccine. V was trimmed by 1 base and J by 2 bases, leaving 12 bases between them. CDR3 length equals 15 residues. In germline, CDR1 is SGHTA, CDR2 FQGNSA. Profiling relied on immunoSEQ multiplex PCR, and the TCRdb table lists in-frame clones only, not all of them. The sample has roughly 170,000 clones, roughly nine tenths seen once. The sequences come from peripheral blood, collected on day 0 of AZD1222 vaccination. V and J are TRBV7-2 and TRBJ2-7; a possible D gene is TRBD1 (5 bases). The clonotype was recovered from an adult in good health. The CDR3 region is CASSLEQGATYEQYF. The DNA of the CDR3 is TGTGCCAGCAGCTTAGAGCAGGGCGCAACCTACGAGCAGTACTTC.